What follows describes a single TCR beta chain. This sample is part of a study of blood T cell repertoires in COVID-19. As for the study in general: Nucleic acid was either cDNA or gDNA, and it came from T cells, B-cell-depleted T cells, or PBMCs.

Trimming removed 7 bases from V and 1 base from J, with 13 bases in between. The CDR3 has 14 amino acids. Germline V gene sequence: CDR1 LNHDA, CDR2 SQIVND (reference sequence). Data came from immunoSEQ multiplex PCR; TCRdb stores just in-frame clones and leaves some out. The sample has some 120,000 clones, roughly 80% seen once; the top ten hold 1.9%. This receptor was obtained from a man in his 70s with acute or convalescent COVID-19. Specimen: peripheral blood. V is TRBV19 and J is TRBJ1-1, with no clear D. CDR3 DNA: TGTGCCAGTACTAACACGGGGTCGAACACTGAAGCTTTCTTT. It is translated as CASTNTGSNTEAFF.